Below, one TCR beta chain is given with its context. This receptor's antigen is unknown. The record has no base qualities; no much larger clone is one base away. Sequences SGHTA (CDR1) and FQGNSA (CDR2) are obtained from the germline V gene. V loses 5 bases at its end and J loses 13 bases; junction bases beyond the gene matches: 11. The CDR3 holds 13 amino acids from the cysteine to the phenylalanine. The entry retains the CDR3 DNA only, 39 bases that are in frame from base 1. To prepare the library, 5' RACE was applied. Sequenced using an Illumina HiSeq 2500. The second PCR ran for roughly 7 to 12 cycles and used a J-beta primer mix along with a sample-barcoded 5' primer. Each TCR beta cDNA molecule received a unique molecular identifier from a template-switch 5' adaptor carrying 12 random nucleotides. Each sample yielded at least 2.5 million CDR3-containing paired-end reads. All of the RNA was converted into first-strand cDNA using the Mint cDNA synthesis kit, with a TRBC-specific oligonucleotide serving as the primer. All cDNA was treated with uracil-DNA glycosylase and then went through a first 18-cycle PCR with the universal primers M1SS and BC2_uni_R. Per the original workflow: Each sample was normalized by randomly selecting 1 million high-quality reads, each carrying a distinct molecular identifier. Reads sharing molecular identifiers were discarded rather than binned into consensus sequences. MiTCR, run with a Q25 quality threshold and the strictest error-elimination algorithm, handled CDR3 identification, clonotype clustering and error correction. Lower-bound total TCR beta diversity was estimated with a nonparametric unseen species model using Euler transformation. TCRdb trimmed the raw reads at Q25, called clones with MiXCR and kept productive beta chains. Identical CDR3 proteins give one entry, which carries the most common genes and DNA. These V and J calls are TCRdb output, not the study's own analysis. The sample table holds over a million distinct CDR3 sequences, of which 40% to 50% were seen once. The top ten constitute around 8% of the sample.

This entry belongs to a study of blood T cells in healthy people across ages (dated by TCRdb to 2014 to 2015). A note on the overall study: In model experiments, roughly one uniquely barcoded TCR beta cDNA molecule per two T cells was captured by template switching. To avoid experimental bias, donors of different ages were randomly spread across the sequencing lanes. Two additional independent replicas of 1 million unique cDNA reads from the same blood draw were analyzed for two donors (one aged 18 to 29 and one aged 80 or older). The study measured age-related changes in TCR beta repertoire diversity using deep sequencing normalized with unique cDNA molecular identifiers. Donors were grouped into four age groups: young (average approximately 15 years), middle-aged (about 40), aged (around 60) and long-lived (about 89).

Systemically healthy Caucasian individuals from Russia, around 38 in total and aged roughly 6 to 100 years, were included as donors. Around 10 milliliters of peripheral blood were collected from each donor into EDTA-treated Vacutainer tubes. Ficoll-Paque density-gradient centrifugation was used to isolate PBMCs, with at least 7 million per sample. Total RNA, at least 6 micrograms per sample, was extracted from PBMCs with Trizol reagent. For every donor, an aliquot of PBMCs went through flow cytometry to measure the percentages of naive CD45RAhigh/CD27high T cells. What the work shows at the level of the full study, not this receptor alone: Estimates of total diversity from one million sequenced T cells were regarded as lower bounds and underestimates. Observed TCR beta diversity correlated strongly with the percentage of naive T cells measured by flow cytometry. Observed TCR beta diversity per million T cells fell roughly linearly with age, and a significant reduction was already apparent by age about 43. Because donor CMV infection status was unknown, age-related changes in expanded clonotypes were potentially confounded. Bulk unsorted PBMC profiling prevented conclusive comparison of naive and antigen-experienced compartments. Compared with the aged group, more naive CD4+ T cells, fewer expanded clones and increased TCR diversity were shown by the long-lived group, suggesting age selection.

The clonotype comes from a woman younger than 30 in good health. This chain joins TRBV7-2 to TRBJ2-4; TRBD2 matches 7 bases in the middle. The specimen was blood. In nucleotide form, the sequence is TGTGCCAGCAGCCCGGGCGCGGGGGTTTGGCAGTACTTC. The translation is CASSPGAGVWQYF.